This T cell receptor beta chain stems from a study of technical replicates of blood from a handful of donors. The sample holds one count of this clone. Trimming removed 2 bases from V and 4 bases from J, with 8 bases in between. This CDR3 region has 12 residues. Germline V lookup: CDR1 SQVTM, CDR2 ANQGSEA. Method: immunoSEQ multiplex PCR; TCRdb's copy keeps in-frame clones and lacks some. The sample carries about 83,000 clones, approximately 90% recorded once. The sample comprised T cells isolated from PBMCs. This chain connects TRBV29-1 to TRBJ2-5; D might be TRBD2 (7 bases). The source of this sequence is a human donor in good health. CDR3 nucleotides: TGCAGCGTTGAAAGGGGGGGAGAGACCCAGTACTTC. It specifies CSVERGGETQYF.